The clone carrying this TCR beta chain showed up just a few times. The antigen remains unidentified. Germline V lookup: CDR1 ENHRY, CDR2 SYGVKD. The ends were cut back, 5 bases at V and 1 base at J, with 3 bases in the middle. There are 12 residues in the CDR3. The record originates from a study of beta chain features in type 1 diabetes. Study-level results: More deletions and fewer insertions at VDJ junctions were found in patients with type 1 diabetes. Across all four CD4+ subsets, people with type 1 diabetes showed modestly shorter TCRB CDR3s.

Of the isolated RNA, all was reverse transcribed, and so the sequenced material was expressed TCRB transcripts. Only in-frame clones appear in the TCRdb table, and some are missing; sequencing was by immunoSEQ multiplex PCR. The repertoire holds 640,000 or so clones, around an eighth seen once, with approximately 0.021% in the top ten. The TCR originated in a man aged 18 to 29 with type 1 diabetes. Sequencing used naive CD4+ T cells from blood. The chain employs TRBV10-3 and TRBJ2-1; no reliable D call. This CDR3 reads CAISPSYNEQFF. Written as DNA, the CDR3 is TGTGCCATCAGTCCTTCCTACAATGAGCAGTTCTTC.